The 22 T cell receptor beta chains below were found in one sample sequenced in a study of spatial heterogeneity in lung cancer. Study-wide points: The study found that expanded intratumoral alpha and beta TCR counts tracked tumor mutation counts.

MiXCR was run by TCRdb on the 5' RACE reads, yielding one entry per CDR3 protein. This table holds 8,000 or so distinct CDR3 sequences, about 7.7% found once. Their recognized antigens are unknown. The time point was: sample taken at primary tumor resection. The input for sequencing was lung tumor tissue, taken at surgery. These receptors all stem from a male donor with early-stage non-small cell lung cancer.

This clonotype ranks as medium-sized (0.01 to 0.1%). The CDR3 region has the DNA TGTGCCAGCAGGACAGGGGGGAGCAATCAGCCCCAGCATTTT. This codes for CASRTGGSNQPQHF. This chain links TRBV6-2 or TRBV6-3 with TRBJ1-5, with 9 bases identical to TRBD1. This CDR3 spans 14 amino acids. Germline lookup yields CDR1 MNHEY and CDR2 SVGEGT. The trim removed 6 bases at V and 1 base at J, leaving 1 base unmatched.

This clonotype was found many times. The chain recombines TRBV20-1 with TRBJ2-7, with unresolved D. The CDR3 contains 14 residues. CDR1 is DFQATT and CDR2 is SNEGSKA in the germline V gene (reference sequence). The CDR3 here is CRRRAWPYPYEQYF. CDR3 nucleotide sequence: TGCAGGCGCCGGGCATGGCCCTACCCCTACGAGCAGTACTTC.

In its sample, this clonotype was seen many times. CDR3 region: CASSRDRGVDYEQYF. The CDR3 nucleotides are TGTGCCAGCAGCCGGGACAGGGGCGTCGACTACGAGCAGTACTTC. The rearrangement uses TRBV27 and TRBJ2-7, with 10 nucleotides matching TRBD1. Germline V CDR1 and CDR2: MNHEY, SMNVEV (reference sequence). The CDR3 contains 15 residues. Trimming at V came to 6 bases and at J to 3 bases, leaving 8 bases not matched to a gene.

This clonotype has ten or more counts. V gene TRBV29-1 combines with J gene TRBJ2-1, with 10 bases matching TRBD2. Trimming at V came to 8 bases and at J to 4 bases, leaving 11 bases not matched to a gene. The CDR3 totals 15 residues. Looked up from germline, CDR1 is SQVTM and CDR2 is ANQGSEA. CDR3 amino acids: CSFKSGRDSYNEQFF. The CDR3 DNA follows: TGCAGCTTCAAAAGCGGGAGGGACTCTTACAATGAGCAGTTCTTC.

There are many counts of this clonotype. V is TRBV28 and J is TRBJ2-3; 9 nucleotides align to TRBD2. Germline V gene sequence: CDR1 MDHEN, CDR2 SYDVKM. CDR3 size: 16 residues. The V and J ends lost 3 bases and 0 bases, in that order; junction bases with no gene match: 4. Here the CDR3 DNA reads TGTGCCAGCAGTTTCCTTAGCGGGAGCAGCACAGATACGCAGTATTTT. Translating it yields CASSFLSGSSTDTQYF.

This clonotype came up many times. J is TRBJ2-2 and V is TRBV24-1; weak D call: TRBD1 (6 bases). From germline, CDR1 is KGHDR and CDR2 SFDVKD. V lost 2 bases, J lost 0 bases, and 12 bases lay in between. This CDR3 has 17 residues. The CDR3 bases are TGTGCCACCAGTGATTCAGCAGGGGCGGCGAACACCGGGGAGCTGTTTTTT. It translates to CATSDSAGAANTGELFF.

This clonotype occurred many times. The V call is TRBV5-1, the J call TRBJ2-6, with D uncertain. In germline, CDR1 is SGHRS, CDR2 YFSETQ. V was trimmed by 2 bases and J by 2 bases, leaving 14 bases between them. This CDR3 comprises 17 residues. The CDR3 loop reads CASSLQSGIAGANVLTF. CDR3 nucleotides: TGCGCCAGCAGCTTACAGAGTGGGATCGCTGGGGCCAACGTCCTGACTTTC.

This clonotype has a count of ten or more. V is TRBV7-8 and J is TRBJ2-7; 11 nucleotides agree with TRBD1. The J segment lost 7 bases and the V segment lost 4 bases, leaving 9 bases of the junction unmatched. The CDR3 is 15 residues long. Germline CDR1 SGHVS, CDR2 FQNEAQ. The CDR3 sequence is CASSSPIGTGGEQYF. The DNA for the CDR3 is TGTGCCAGCAGCTCCCCCATTGGGACAGGGGGTGAGCAGTACTTC.

This clonotype is termed medium-sized. The chain combines TRBV27 with TRBJ1-2; 9 positions match TRBD1. The CDR3 length is 16 residues. Germline assignment: CDR1 MNHEY and CDR2 SMNVEV (reference sequence). V was pared by 8 bases and J by 2 bases, with 12 bases of the junction left unmatched. CDR3 nucleotides: TGTGCCAGCCGACGGACAGGGGCCGATAGCAACTATGGCTACACCTTC. Residues: CASRRTGADSNYGYTF.

This clonotype was observed a handful of times. This rearrangement joins TRBV7-2 to TRBJ1-1; D not resolved. V gave up 4 bases and J gave up 2 bases, with 14 bases separating them. This CDR3 spans 15 amino acids. Germline lookup yields CDR1 SGHTA and CDR2 FQGNSA. The chain's CDR3 is CASSSRSGSNTEAFF. In DNA, the CDR3 is TGTGCCAGCAGCTCTCGGTCGGGGTCAAACACTGAAGCTTTCTTT.

This clonotype is categorized as medium-sized. DNA of the CDR3: TGTGCCAGCGCCCTTATCCCTAGCGACGGGCAGTACTTC. This gives the protein CASALIPSDGQYF. The J gene is TRBJ2-7, the V gene TRBV6-8; tentatively, D is TRBD2 (6 bases). V lost 8 bases to trimming and J lost 9 bases, with 20 bases between them. The CDR3 has 13 residues. The V gene's germline CDR1 is MNHGY and CDR2 SAAAGT.

CDR3 sequence reads: CASSLKFRDRGYGYTF. As DNA, the CDR3 is TGTGCCAGCAGTCTCAAATTCCGGGACAGGGGGTATGGCTACACCTTC. The J gene is TRBJ1-2, the V gene TRBV27; 11 positions agree with TRBD1. Per germline, CDR1 MNHEY and CDR2 SMNVEV (reference sequence). Unmatched junction bases numbered 10, after V lost 5 bases and J lost 5 bases. The CDR3 has 16 amino acids.

This rearrangement joins TRBV4-3 to TRBJ2-3; 7 positions agree with TRBD2. Germline V gene lookup returns CDR1 LGHNA and CDR2 YSLEER. The ends lost 0 bases at V and 5 bases at J; junction bases unmatched: 8. This CDR3 spans 16 amino acids. The CDR3 nucleotides read TGCGCCAGCAGCCAAGATGGCGGGAGCGGGCTAGATACGCAGTATTTT. Amino acid sequence: CASSQDGGSGLDTQYF.

This clonotype was observed many times. The chain links TRBV6-1 to TRBJ1-2, with 8 bases lining up with TRBD1. This CDR3 is built from 17 residues. Per germline, CDR1 MNHNS and CDR2 SASEGT. V lost 3 bases to trimming and J lost 4 bases; unmatched junction nucleotides: 13. This chain's CDR3 is CASSDRTGILLLYGYTF. In nucleotides, the CDR3 is TGTGCCAGCAGTGATAGGACAGGGATTTTGCTTCTCTATGGCTACACCTTC.

This clonotype has at least ten counts. This chain links TRBV7-9 with TRBJ2-3, with D tentatively TRBD1 or TRBD2 (6 bases each). Deletions cut 1 base from V and 6 bases from J, with 17 bases between. The CDR3 is 16 residues long. Looked up from germline, CDR1 is SEHNR and CDR2 is FQNEAQ (reference sequence). The CDR3 region has the DNA TGTGCCAGCAGCTTAGTCCCGGGGGCCCCCAAGGATACGCAGTATTTT. As protein: CASSLVPGAPKDTQYF.

This clonotype was observed at least ten times. The chain combines TRBV28 with TRBJ1-5; no definite D call. V was trimmed by 6 bases and J by 12 bases, leaving 9 bases between them. Germline assignment: CDR1 MDHEN and CDR2 SYDVKM. This CDR3 comprises 10 residues. CDR3 DNA: TGTGCCAGCAGCCTCCGGAGCCAGCATTTT. This gives the protein CASSLRSQHF.

This clonotype was recorded many times. This chain joins TRBV4-1 and TRBJ2-1, with TRBD1 matching over 11 bases. V lost 3 bases, J lost 3 bases, and 1 base stayed unmatched. Germline-derived CDR1 and CDR2 are MGHRA and YSYEKL. There are 15 residues in the CDR3. In DNA form, the CDR3 reads TGCGCCAGCAGCCAGGGGACAGGGGGCTACAATGAGCAGTTCTTC. Encoded protein: CASSQGTGGYNEQFF.

This clonotype was recorded many times. The chain couples TRBV29-1 to TRBJ1-1; 9 bases are a match to TRBD1. Per germline, CDR1 SQVTM and CDR2 ANQGSEA. V was clipped by 3 bases and J by 1 base; unmatched bases: 6. The CDR3 consists of 15 residues. CDR3 protein: CSVEAQQGANTEAFF. In DNA form, the CDR3 reads TGCAGCGTTGAGGCTCAACAGGGGGCGAACACTGAAGCTTTCTTT.

This clonotype is categorized as medium-sized. The chain links TRBV7-3 to TRBJ2-3; 10 nucleotides align to TRBD2. The V gene end was trimmed by 7 bases and the J gene end by 0 bases; junction bases not matched to a gene: 13. This CDR3 comprises 18 residues. CDR1 and CDR2 from the germline V gene are SGHTA and FQGTGA. CDR3 DNA: TGTGCCAGCACGCCTCTGGGAAGCGGGGGGGCTAGCACAGATACGCAGTATTTT. Translating gives CASTPLGSGGASTDTQYF.

This clonotype counts as medium-sized. The rearrangement links TRBV6-2 or TRBV6-3 to TRBJ2-2, with 10 bases that match TRBD2. The CDR3 extends over 15 amino acids. The germline V gene has CDR1 MNHEY and CDR2 SVGEGT. V lost 11 bases and J lost 2; bases outside the gene matches: 8. CDR3 in amino acids: CAGTGTSENTGELFF. The CDR3 DNA reads as TGTGCCGGAACCGGGACTAGCGAAAACACCGGGGAGCTGTTTTTT.

This clonotype is medium-sized (0.01 to 0.1%). The rearrangement uses TRBV6-5 and TRBJ2-3; weak D call: TRBD2 (6 bases). V was cut by 3 bases and J by 5 bases, with 15 bases left in between. The CDR3 totals 15 residues. From germline, CDR1 is MNHEY and CDR2 SVGAGI. CDR3 protein: CASSYEREMGDTQYF. The CDR3, as DNA: TGTGCCAGCAGTTATGAACGGGAGATGGGAGATACGCAGTATTTT.

In this sample, this clonotype is medium-sized. In DNA, the CDR3 is TGTGCCAGTGGTCCGGGAACCAAAAACATTCAGTACTTC. It is translated as CASGPGTKNIQYF. The chain combines TRBV19 with TRBJ2-4; D is perhaps TRBD2 (5 bases). Trimming stripped 8 bases from V and 2 bases from J, with 10 bases between. This CDR3 is built from 13 residues. In germline, CDR1 is LNHDA, CDR2 SQIVND (reference sequence). The entire variable domain, with the rest obtained from reference TRBV19 and TRBJ2-4, is as follows: DGGITQSPKYLFRKEGQNVTLSCEQNLNHDAMYWYRQDPGQGLRLIYYSQIVNDFQKGDIAEGYSVSREKKESFPLTVTSAQKNPTAFYLCASGPGTKNIQYFGAGTRLSVL.